This T cell receptor (beta chain) was found in a study of cytomegalovirus exposure and HLA in healthy donors. Overall study findings and caveats: As a later analysis revealed, most CMV-associated TCR beta chains appeared HLA-restricted. Reportedly, diagnosis of cytomegalovirus status by the classifier showed high specificity and sensitivity. Cytomegalovirus association was assigned to about 180 TCR beta chains.

Comment on this clone: What it binds is unknown.

The length of the CDR3 is 13 residues. The germline V gene encodes CDR1 MNHNS and CDR2 SASEGT. The V and J ends lost 7 bases and 3 bases respectively, with 13 bases between them. Primers included in the PCR were 60 Vbeta and 13 Jbeta primers. Clones were sequenced by immunoSEQ multiplex PCR, and TCRdb holds only the in-frame ones, with some missing. Of some 140,000 clones in the sample, around 68% are singletons; the top ten hold about 2.1%. The TCR was taken from a man aged 30-40 years in good health and CMV-seronegative. V and J are TRBV6-1 and TRBJ2-7; no clear D. Source material: PBMCs. CDR3 loop: CASTGSLRYEQYF. CDR3 nucleotide sequence: TGTGCCAGCACAGGATCGTTACGCTACGAGCAGTACTTC.